The 15 T cell receptor beta chains below were found in one sample sequenced in a study of T cells after yellow fever vaccination. TCRdb passed the 5' RACE reads through MiXCR, listing each CDR3 protein once. The data contain about 330,000 distinct CDR3 sequences, approximately 4% of them singletons. The sequences come from PBMCs, collected 5 days after the yellow fever booster vaccination. These receptors were collected from a young man who received the YFV17D yellow fever vaccine.

This chain links TRBV14 with TRBJ2-7; D possibly matches TRBD1 or TRBD2 (5 bases each). Between the trimmed V and J ends, which lost 4 bases and 1 base, there was a span of 11 bases. Germline-derived CDR1 and CDR2 are SGHDN and FVKESK. CDR3 length: 14 residues. For the CDR3, the DNA is TGTGCCAGCAGCCGAGCCGGGGCTTCCTACGAGCAGTACGTC. It yields the protein CASSRAGASYEQYV.

This clonotype was counted between two and nine times. The chain employs TRBV28 and TRBJ2-1; 9 nucleotides line up with TRBD1. V was pared by 7 bases and J by 5 bases, with 9 bases of the junction left unmatched. This CDR3 comprises 15 residues. Germline-derived CDR1 and CDR2 are MDHEN and SYDVKM. CDR3 sequence: CASNPDRGFNNEQFF. In DNA, the CDR3 is TGTGCCAGCAATCCCGACAGGGGGTTCAACAATGAGCAGTTCTTC. The full variable domain, rest sourced from reference TRBV28 and TRBJ2-1, is DVKVTQSSRYLVKRTGEKVFLECVQDMDHENMFWYRQDPGLGLRLIYFSYDVKMKEKGDIPEGYSVSREKKERFSLILESASTNQTSMYLCASNPDRGFNNEQFFGPGTRLTVL.

In this sample, this clonotype turned up a few times. V usage is TRBV14 and J usage is TRBJ2-1, with 10 bases lining up with TRBD1. This CDR3 comprises 16 residues. J was trimmed by 7 bases and V by 4 bases; bases with no gene match: 10. Per the germline V gene, CDR1 is SGHDN and CDR2 is FVKESK. The CDR3: CASSPHIGTGANEQFF. The CDR3 DNA is TGTGCCAGCAGCCCCCATATCGGGACAGGGGCTAATGAGCAGTTCTTC.

Many counts were recorded for this clonotype. The chain carries TRBV12-3 or TRBV12-4 and TRBJ2-1; 8 bases agree with TRBD1. The V gene end was trimmed by 3 bases and the J gene end by 8 bases; junction bases not matched to a gene: 21. The CDR3 totals 19 residues. The CDR3 region is CASSFLGTGGRLEFDEQFF. CDR3 DNA: TGTGCCAGCAGTTTTCTAGGTACAGGGGGACGCCTTGAGTTCGATGAGCAGTTCTTC.

Only a few counts were recorded for this clonotype. The chain is built from TRBV6-5 and TRBJ2-7; a possible D gene is TRBD1 (6 bases). V was cut by 2 bases and J by 0 bases, with 11 bases left in between. Germline loops: CDR1 MNHEY, CDR2 SVGAGI. The CDR3 loop spans 15 amino acids. In DNA form, the CDR3 reads TGTGCCAGCAGTTACAGGGGGTTGAGCTCCTACGAGCAGTACTTC. This sequence encodes CASSYRGLSSYEQYF.

This clonotype appeared many times. The chain uses TRBV7-6 and TRBJ2-2, with D perhaps given as TRBD1 or TRBD2 (6 bases each). The CDR3 runs 18 residues. Trimming shortened V by 1 base and J by 6 bases, and 21 bases separated the two germline ends. Germline V CDR1 and CDR2: SGHVS, FNYEAQ. As DNA, the CDR3 is TGTGCCAGCAGCTTAGGAGAAATTGGGGGGCAGTTCGCCGGGGAGCTGTTTTTT. This codes for CASSLGEIGGQFAGELFF.

This clonotype was picked up many times. The rearrangement uses TRBV18 and TRBJ2-5; D might be TRBD2 (5 bases). Germline assignment: CDR1 KGHSH and CDR2 LQKENI. V lost 2 bases to trimming and J lost 1 base, with 5 bases between them. This CDR3 has 13 amino acids. Here the CDR3 reads CASSPGSQETQYF. The CDR3 DNA is TGTGCCAGCTCACCAGGGAGCCAAGAGACCCAGTACTTC.

This clonotype appeared many times. The chain joins TRBV7-9 to TRBJ2-7; D unclear. Germline values: CDR1 SEHNR, CDR2 FQNEAQ (reference sequence). V was pared by 3 bases and J by 1 base, with 7 bases between. The CDR3 contains 13 residues. This CDR3 is CASSFQGSYEQYV. CDR3 DNA: TGTGCCAGCAGCTTTCAAGGGTCCTACGAGCAGTACGTC.

V and J are TRBV4-1 and TRBJ2-1, with D perhaps TRBD1 or TRBD2 (5 bases each). Between the trimmed V and J ends, which lost 3 bases and 8 bases, there was a span of 14 bases. Germline values: CDR1 MGHRA, CDR2 YSYEKL. The CDR3 is 14 amino acids. The CDR3 DNA is TGCGCCAGCAGCCACCCGGCGAGGGGCGATGAGCAGTTCTTC. This codes for CASSHPARGDEQFF.

Of note for this clonotype: One end of the junction varies from germline; a read error may be responsible. The chain employs TRBV6-2 or TRBV6-3 and TRBJ2-1; D is perhaps TRBD1 or TRBD2 (6 bases each). Germline V gene data show CDR1 as MNHEY and CDR2 as SVGEGT. The CDR3 is 17 amino acids. CDR3 coding DNA: TGTGCCAGCAGAACCGAGGGGGGTCCGAGCTCCTACAATGAGCAGTTCTTT. Its translation: CASRTEGGPSSYNEQFF.

This clonotype was detected many times. V is TRBV9 and J is TRBJ2-1; TRBD2 matches 12 bases. J was trimmed by 10 bases and V by 0 bases; bases with no gene match: 5. The CDR3 contains 15 residues. Germline-derived CDR1 and CDR2 are SGDLS and YYNGEE. For the CDR3, the DNA is TGTGCCAGCAGCGTAGAGCTAGCGGGGGGGCAGGAGCAGTTCTTC. Its translation is CASSVELAGGQEQFF.

This chain uses TRBV4-2 with TRBJ1-2; D is uncertain. The CDR3 runs 13 residues. Germline V gene sequence: CDR1 LGHNA, CDR2 YNFKEQ. V was cut by 1 base and J by 8 bases, with 11 bases left in between. The CDR3 coding sequence is TGTGCCAGCAGCCAAGTCGGCGGGAGCGGCTACACCTTC. Protein sequence: CASSQVGGSGYTF.

This clonotype was seen a few times. The V call is TRBV2, the J call TRBJ2-7; D not certain. The length of the CDR3 is 15 residues. V was trimmed by 1 base and J by 0 bases, leaving 10 bases between them. Germline CDR1 SNHLY, CDR2 FYNNEI. CDR3 DNA sequence: TGTGCCAGCAGTGAAGATATACAGAGCTCCTACGAGCAGTACGTC. It codes for CASSEDIQSSYEQYV.

This clonotype occurred a few times. The chain recombines TRBV6-5 with TRBJ2-3; 7 bases are shared with TRBD1. The CDR3 is made up of 14 amino acids. V was pared by 2 bases and J by 10 bases, with 9 bases of the junction left unmatched. Germline V gives CDR1 MNHEY, CDR2 SVGAGI. Here the CDR3 reads CASSYVTGRSAQYF. The CDR3, as DNA: TGTGCCAGCAGTTACGTGACAGGGAGATCGGCGCAGTATTTT.

The V and J genes are TRBV3-1 and TRBJ2-7; 8 bases align to TRBD2. J gave up 2 bases and V 3 bases, and 6 bases lay outside the gene matches. The CDR3 runs 15 residues. Germline CDR1 is LGHDT and CDR2 is YNNKEL (reference sequence). CDR3 loop: CASSHLSGGTYEQYF. In DNA form, the CDR3 reads TGTGCCAGCAGCCATTTGAGCGGGGGAACCTACGAGCAGTACTTC.